The text below deals with one TCR beta chain. This record belongs to a study of cytotoxic CD8 clonotypes in ibrutinib-treated CLL. Using immunoSEQ multiplex PCR, the repertoire was profiled, and TCRdb retains in-frame clones only, with some absent. The sample consists of about 30,000 clones, approximately 54% of them appearing once. V was pared by 3 bases and J by 1 base, with 7 bases of the junction left unmatched. The CDR3 spans 17 residues. Germline V gives CDR1 LGHNA, CDR2 YSLEER. The material was PBMCs, obtained before ibrutinib treatment. V is TRBV4-3 and J is TRBJ2-5, with TRBD2 identical over 11 bases. The receptor was derived from a human donor with chronic lymphocytic leukemia. As DNA, the CDR3 is TGCGCCAGCAGCCAGGGTCCTAGCGGGGGGATCCAAGAGACCCAGTACTTC. Translated: CASSQGPSGGIQETQYF.